The 8 T cell receptor beta chains listed next were all sequenced from one sample in a study of control samples from healthy donors and cancer patients. The protocol was immunoSEQ multiplex PCR, while the TCRdb copy is restricted to in-frame clones and leaves out a portion. The sample shows about 140,000 clones, roughly nine tenths of them seen only once. Sequencing input: blood. The receptors stem from a man younger than 30 in good health.

V and J are TRBV21-1 and TRBJ2-3; the DNA was not compared with TRBD2, the D call given in the table. TRBV21-1 is an annotated pseudogene. The CDR3 consists of 16 residues. The CDR3: CASSSPMRLGTDTQYF. In nucleotides, the CDR3 is TGTGCCAGCAGCTCCCCGATGAGGTTGGGCACAGATACGCAGTATTTT.

V gene TRBV25-1 combines with J gene TRBJ2-1, with 8 bases matching TRBD1. J was trimmed by 10 bases and V by 10 bases; bases with no gene match: 6. The CDR3 consists of 11 residues. Germline V CDR1 and CDR2: MGHDK, SYGVNS. The CDR3 loop reads CATSDRVEQFF. CDR3 coding DNA: TGTGCCACCTCGGACAGGGTGGAGCAGTTCTTC.

The V and J genes are TRBV7-2 and TRBJ1-5; TRBD1 might be the D (5 bases). Trimming took 3 bases from V and 4 from J, leaving 10 bases between them. Per the germline V gene, CDR1 is SGHTA and CDR2 is FQGNSA. The CDR3 covers 14 residues. This chain's CDR3 is CASSFSQGNQPQHF. Here the CDR3 DNA reads TGTGCCAGCAGCTTCAGTCAGGGTAATCAGCCCCAGCATTTT. The whole variable domain, filled in from reference TRBV7-2 and TRBJ1-5, reads GAGVSQSPSNKVTEKGKDVELRCDPISGHTALYWYRQSLGQGLEFLIYFQGNSAPDKSGLPSDRFSAERTGGSVSTLTIQRTQQEDSAVYLCASSFSQGNQPQHFGDGTRLSIL.

This clone was observed a few times. The V and J genes are TRBV7-9 and TRBJ2-1, with D possibly TRBD2 on 6 matching bases. The CDR3 is 13 amino acids. In germline, CDR1 is SEHNR, CDR2 FQNEAQ (reference sequence). V dropped 6 bases and J dropped 0 bases, with 6 bases sitting between them. The CDR3 protein is CASRTSSYNEQFF. CDR3 nucleotide sequence: TGTGCCAGCAGGACTAGCTCCTACAATGAGCAGTTCTTC.

The chain links TRBV2 to TRBJ1-1, with D tentatively TRBD1 (5 bases). The germline gives CDR1 SNHLY, CDR2 FYNNEI. The CDR3 is 16 amino acids. V was pared by 6 bases and J by 5 bases, with 22 bases between. The CDR3 loop reads CASRWGIQGDDTEAFF. The CDR3 nucleotides read TGTGCCAGCAGGTGGGGGATCCAGGGAGATGATACTGAAGCTTTCTTT.

On this clone itself: This sample also contains other DNA sequences that code for the same CDR3. The J gene is TRBJ2-5, the V gene TRBV5-1; D not certain. V dropped 5 bases and J dropped 1 base, with 15 bases sitting between them. This CDR3 has 15 amino acids. Germline V gives CDR1 SGHRS, CDR2 YFSETQ. The CDR3 protein is CASRASREGQETQYF. The CDR3 region has the DNA TGCGCCAGCAGGGCGAGTAGGGAAGGCCAAGAGACCCAGTACTTC.

The chain couples TRBV27 to TRBJ1-4; perhaps TRBD1 as D (5 bases). V was pared by 7 bases and J by 6 bases, with 12 bases between. Germline CDR1 and CDR2: MNHEY and SMNVEV (reference sequence). This CDR3 spans 13 amino acids. CDR3 in DNA: TGTGCCAGCAAGGGACCGCCCCATGAAAAACTGTTTTTT. Amino acid sequence: CASKGPPHEKLFF.

This chain joins TRBV5-1 and TRBJ1-4, with D uncertain. The V gene's germline CDR1 is SGHRS and CDR2 YFSETQ. The CDR3 runs 12 residues. Trimming shortened V by 1 base and J by 3 bases, and 1 base separated the two germline ends. The CDR3 here is CASSLSNEKLFF. DNA for the CDR3: TGCGCCAGCAGCTTGTCTAATGAAAAACTGTTTTTT.